The following is a T cell receptor beta chain sequence with its context. This sample is drawn from a study of radiation and T cells in renal cell carcinoma. Germline values: CDR1 MDHEN, CDR2 SYDVKM. This CDR3 spans 14 amino acids. Trimming at V came to 7 bases and at J to 6 bases, leaving 5 bases not matched to a gene. The time point was: blood 4 weeks post-SBRT, at nephrectomy. The treatment was: 15 Gy SBRT to primary tumor, nephrectomy 4 weeks later. Clones were sequenced by immunoSEQ multiplex PCR, and TCRdb holds only the in-frame ones, with some missing. The table shows over 85,000 clones, with roughly 80% occurring only once.

This sequence joins TRBV28 and TRBJ1-4; the match to TRBD1 covers 10 bases. The sequenced sample was blood, obtained from a patient whose treatment included radiotherapy and nephrectomy. This TCR derives from a man aged 50 or older with renal cell carcinoma. Here the CDR3 reads CASTRQGAYEKLFF. As DNA, the CDR3 is TGTGCCAGCACCCGACAGGGGGCTTATGAAAAACTGTTTTTT.